The present TCR beta chain was sequenced within a study of shared clonotypes between healthy human individuals. Study results and limitations: In several donors, around 5.5% of naive CD4 clonotypes appeared in common.

Donors, healthy HIV-negative adults, lacked recent acute infections or vaccinations. Every subset's genomic DNA went evenly onto several immunoSEQ plates. In the original analysis: For the immunoSEQ data, sequences were junction-only without quality scores, so filtering differed. Data came from immunoSEQ multiplex PCR; TCRdb stores just in-frame clones and leaves some out. That table furnishes V, J and clone size, whereas the DNA furnished D and trimming. The sample gives 2 million to 2.5 million clones, roughly 92% of which show up once; more than 0.35% is in the top ten. A note on this clone: Its antigen is not identified.

Germline V gene lookup returns CDR1 LGHNA and CDR2 YSLEER. The CDR3 is 13 amino acids. The ends were cut back, 0 bases at V and 7 bases at J, with 6 bases in the middle. The sample consisted of naive CD4+ T cells from PBMCs. Indicated subset: CD45RA+ positively selected. This chain joins TRBV4-3 and TRBJ1-4; D uncertain. This TCR was sampled from a man between 18 and 35 years old in good health. Some clones in this sample may be carry-over from other donors' samples. CDR3 loop: CASSQDRAEKLFF. The CDR3 DNA sequence: TGCGCCAGCAGCCAAGATCGGGCTGAAAAACTGTTTTTT.